This TCR beta chain was observed in a study of T cell responses to AZD1222 COVID-19 vaccine. This CDR3 is built from 14 residues. Germline V gene sequence: CDR1 SGHVS, CDR2 FQNEAQ. V shed 7 bases, J shed 3 bases, and the junction held 4 bases outside the gene matches. Points on this clone: Its antigen is undetermined.

Findings and caveats of the study: Spike as a whole was targeted by vaccine-associated CD4 TCRs, dominant at 160-218 and 743-854.

The protocol was immunoSEQ multiplex PCR, while the TCRdb copy is restricted to in-frame clones and leaves out a portion. The sample lists 99,000 or so clones, 70% to 90% seen once, with more than 9% in the top ten. This chain connects TRBV7-8 to TRBJ1-4, with 8 bases lining up with TRBD1. This specimen was peripheral blood, taken on day 0 of AZD1222 vaccination. The sequence derives from an adult in good health. CDR3 bases: TGTGCCAGCACCAAGACAGGGGCTAATGAAAAACTGTTTTTT. It is translated as CASTKTGANEKLFF.